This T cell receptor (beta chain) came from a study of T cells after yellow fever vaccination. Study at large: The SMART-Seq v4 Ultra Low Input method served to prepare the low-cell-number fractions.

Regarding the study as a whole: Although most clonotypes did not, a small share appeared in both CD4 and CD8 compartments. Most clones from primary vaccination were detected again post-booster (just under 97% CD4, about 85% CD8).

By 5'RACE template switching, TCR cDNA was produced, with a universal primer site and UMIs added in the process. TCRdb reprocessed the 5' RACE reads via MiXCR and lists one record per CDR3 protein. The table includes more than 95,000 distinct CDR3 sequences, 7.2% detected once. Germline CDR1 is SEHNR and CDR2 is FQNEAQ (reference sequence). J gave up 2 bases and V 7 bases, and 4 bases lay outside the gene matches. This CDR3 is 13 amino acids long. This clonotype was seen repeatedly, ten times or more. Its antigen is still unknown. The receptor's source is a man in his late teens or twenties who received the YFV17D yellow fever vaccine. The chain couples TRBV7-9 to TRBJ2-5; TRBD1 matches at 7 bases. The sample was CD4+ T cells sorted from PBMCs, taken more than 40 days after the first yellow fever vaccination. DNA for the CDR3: TGTGCCAGCACAAAGGGGGCACAAGAGACCCAGTACTTC. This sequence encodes CASTKGAQETQYF.